The rows below give T cell receptor beta chains drawn from one sample of a study of cytomegalovirus exposure and HLA in healthy donors. The repertoire was sequenced with immunoSEQ multiplex PCR; TCRdb's copy has only in-frame clones and lacks some. The data show approximately 110,000 clones, 15% seen once. What was sequenced was PBMCs. These TCRs come from a woman aged 18-29 years in good health and CMV-seronegative. The CDR3 runs from the conserved cysteine through the conserved F or W. D genes are given only for firm matches. A row's size may be missing; if present it is once, few, many or a size class.

size,J,D,V,CDR3,DNA
NA,TRBJ2-1,NA,TRBV7-2,CASSLVRGEQFF,TGTGCCAGCAGCTTAGTACGCGGGGAGCAGTTCTTC
NA,TRBJ2-3,NA,TRBV13,CASSPWTSTDTQYF,TGTGCCAGCAGCCCCTGGACTAGCACAGATACGCAGTATTTT
few,TRBJ1-5,TRBD1,TRBV30,CAWSPGQAKNQPQHF,TGTGCCTGGAGTCCCGGACAGGCCAAAAATCAGCCCCAGCATTTT
once,TRBJ2-7,NA,TRBV28,CASSRQVRGHEQYF,TGTGCCAGCAGTCGACAGGTCCGTGGCCACGAGCAGTACTTC
NA,TRBJ1-1,TRBD1,TRBV18,CASSPPSGGRTEAFF,TGTGCCAGCTCACCACCGTCAGGGGGCCGTACTGAAGCTTTCTTT
NA,TRBJ1-2,NA,TRBV2,CASSERGAVYGYTF,TGTGCCAGCAGTGAAAGGGGCGCGGTCTATGGCTACACCTTC
NA,TRBJ1-5,NA,TRBV7-8,CASSPRGWEPQHF,TGTGCCAGCAGTCCTAGGGGTTGGGAGCCCCAGCATTTT
few,TRBJ1-5,TRBD1,TRBV5-1,CARRTRGEQPQHF,TGCGCCAGGAGGACCAGGGGGGAACAGCCCCAGCATTTT
few,TRBJ2-5,NA,TRBV6-5,CASSYGRGPQETQYF,TGTGCCAGCAGTTACGGCAGGGGACCTCAAGAGACCCAGTACTTC
NA,TRBJ2-3,TRBD2,TRBV9,CASSPAGTSGDTQYF,TGTGCCAGCAGCCCAGCCGGGACTAGCGGGGATACGCAGTATTTT
NA,TRBJ2-7,NA,TRBV7-2,CASSLAEGTYEQYF,TGTGCCAGCAGCTTAGCGGAGGGAACCTACGAGCAGTACTTC
medium-sized,TRBJ1-1,NA,TRBV2,CATNPDRNTEAFF,TGTGCCACCAACCCCGACAGGAACACTGAAGCTTTCTTT
few,TRBJ2-7,TRBD2,TRBV7-8,CASSPTPGGGPYEQYF,TGTGCCAGCAGCCCTACTCCGGGCGGGGGGCCCTACGAGCAGTACTTC
NA,TRBJ2-7,TRBD2,TRBV27,CASSSGGAQGEQYF,TGTGCCAGCAGTTCCGGGGGGGCACAGGGTGAGCAGTACTTC
NA,TRBJ1-6,TRBD1,TRBV7-3,CASSKGTGPGRTLHF,TGTGCCAGCAGCAAAGGGACAGGCCCGGGGAGGACCCTCCACTTT
few,TRBJ2-3,TRBD2,TRBV28,CASSYPILTLAGEGGRTDTQYF,TGTGCCAGCAGTTACCCTATCCTAACACTAGCGGGGGAGGGGGGCCGCACAGATACGCAGTATTTT
few,TRBJ2-1,TRBD1,TRBV7-9,CASSLEGGLYNEQFF,TGTGCCAGCAGCTTAGAAGGGGGCCTTTACAATGAGCAGTTCTTC
NA,TRBJ2-7,TRBD2,TRBV4-1,CASSQDGPSLAGRSYEQYF,TGCGCCAGCAGCCAAGATGGGCCCTCACTAGCGGGACGCTCCTACGAGCAGTACTTC
few,TRBJ2-2,TRBD2,TRBV7-9,CASSPGLAENTGELFF,TGTGCCAGCAGCCCCGGACTAGCGGAGAACACCGGGGAGCTGTTTTTT
NA,TRBJ1-1,NA,TRBV7-8,CASSLAGTLLMNTEAFF,TGTGCCAGCAGCTTAGCAGGGACACTACTTATGAACACTGAAGCTTTCTTT
medium-sized,TRBJ1-6,NA,TRBV21-1,CASSGQGKGSPLHF,TGTGCCAGCAGCGGACAGGGCAAGGGTTCACCCCTCCACTTT
few,TRBJ2-7,TRBD2,TRBV2,CASQGAGGLRYEQYF,TGTGCCAGCCAGGGAGCGGGAGGGCTAAGGTACGAGCAGTACTTC
NA,TRBJ2-7,NA,TRBV11-3,CASRQPPGERASYEQYF,TGTGCCAGCAGGCAACCCCCGGGCGAGAGGGCCTCCTACGAGCAGTACTTC
few,TRBJ2-3,TRBD2,TRBV6-4,CASSDSAGATDTQYF,TGTGCCAGCAGTGACTCGGCGGGAGCAACAGATACGCAGTATTTT
NA,TRBJ2-5,TRBD1,TRBV5-4,CASSLSRGPQETQYF,TGTGCCAGCAGCTTGAGCAGGGGGCCCCAAGAGACCCAGTACTTC
NA,TRBJ2-7,NA,TRBV6-5,CASSYGENTYEQYF,TGTGCCAGCAGTTACGGAGAGAATACCTACGAGCAGTACTTC
NA,TRBJ1-5,NA,TRBV2,CASSVGTSQPQHF,TGTGCCAGCAGTGTTGGGACATCGCAGCCCCAGCATTTT
NA,TRBJ1-2,NA,TRBV19,CASSIDPGNYGYTF,TGTGCCAGTAGTATAGATCCGGGTAACTATGGCTACACCTTC
NA,TRBJ2-7,TRBD2,TRBV27,CASGAGGGRYEQYF,TGTGCCAGCGGAGCCGGGGGGGGCCGCTACGAGCAGTACTTC
NA,TRBJ2-2,TRBD1,TRBV5-1,CASSSGGQATGELFF,TGCGCCAGCAGCTCAGGGGGCCAAGCGACCGGGGAGCTGTTTTTT
NA,TRBJ2-7,TRBD1,TRBV7-9,CASSLRAGGWREQYF,TGTGCCAGCAGCCTCAGGGCAGGGGGCTGGAGGGAGCAGTACTTC
NA,TRBJ2-1,TRBD2,TRBV4-2,CASSQETSGGFYNEQFF,TGTGCCAGCAGCCAAGAGACTAGCGGGGGGTTCTACAATGAGCAGTTCTTC
few,TRBJ1-1,NA,TRBV2,CASSGQADSEAFF,TGTGCCAGCAGTGGACAGGCCGACTCTGAAGCTTTCTTT
few,TRBJ2-6,TRBD1,TRBV7-3,CASSRRTGGVSGANVLTF,TGTGCCAGCAGCAGACGGACAGGGGGGGTTTCTGGGGCCAACGTCCTGACTTTC
NA,TRBJ2-2,NA,TRBV19,CASSVRDTGELFF,TGTGCCAGTAGTGTGAGGGACACCGGGGAGCTGTTTTTT
few,TRBJ2-1,TRBD2,TRBV7-3,CASSPGGGRAEQFF,TGTGCCAGCAGCCCTGGGGGGGGAAGGGCTGAGCAGTTCTTC
NA,TRBJ2-3,TRBD1,TRBV6-1,CASSDRVPADTQYF,TGTGCCAGCTCAGACAGGGTCCCAGCAGATACGCAGTATTTT
NA,TRBJ1-1,NA,TRBV11-1,CASSPLGQLNEAFF,TGTGCCAGCAGCCCCCTTGGACAGCTTAATGAAGCTTTCTTT
NA,TRBJ1-4,NA,TRBV5-3,CARSFLEGTQVANEKLFF,TGTGCCAGAAGCTTTTTAGAGGGGACACAGGTGGCTAATGAAAAACTGTTTTTT
NA,TRBJ1-2,NA,TRBV27,CASSFTPTGGYTF,TGTGCCAGCAGTTTCACCCCCACGGGTGGCTACACCTTC
NA,TRBJ1-2,TRBD1,TRBV30,CARRRDSLYGYTF,TGTGCCCGGAGAAGGGACAGTCTCTATGGCTACACCTTC
NA,TRBJ2-7,TRBD2,TRBV7-9,CASSLGLAGDEQYF,TGTGCCAGCAGCTTAGGATTAGCGGGAGACGAGCAGTACTTC
NA,TRBJ1-2,TRBD1,TRBV11-2,CASSRGQGDGYTF,TGTGCCAGCAGCAGAGGACAGGGAGATGGCTACACCTTC
NA,TRBJ1-5,NA,TRBV5-1,CASSSGQSGQPQHF,TGCGCCAGCAGCTCTGGACAGTCTGGTCAGCCCCAGCATTTT
NA,TRBJ2-7,TRBD2,TRBV30,CAWSSGTGYEQYF,TGTGCCTGGAGTAGCGGGACGGGTTACGAGCAGTACTTC